These 29 T cell receptor beta chains were sequenced from one sample in a study of control samples from healthy donors and cancer patients. Measured with immunoSEQ multiplex PCR; TCRdb has only the in-frame clones, and not every one. The sample comprises roughly 400,000 clones, approximately 92% of which are singletons, and around 6.4% rests with the top ten. Sequences were obtained from PBMCs. The receptors originated from a man aged 35-49 years with head and neck cancer.

The rearrangement links TRBV30 to TRBJ1-1; possible D gene TRBD1, 5 bases. This CDR3 is 13 amino acids long. Trimming left V 5 bases short and J 3 bases short, with 13 bases between. Germline V gene lookup returns CDR1 GTSNPN and CDR2 SVGIG (reference sequence). The CDR3 DNA follows: TGTGCCTGGGTAGGGGTTAGGGACACTGAAGCTTTCTTT. As protein: CAWVGVRDTEAFF.

V gene TRBV4-1 combines with J gene TRBJ1-2; maybe TRBD1 (6 bases). This CDR3 contains 15 residues. Germline values: CDR1 MGHRA, CDR2 YSYEKL. Trimming left V 3 bases short and J 1 base short, with 12 bases between. CDR3 nucleotides: TGCGCCAGCAGCCACCCCGACAGGATTAACTATGGCTACACCTTC. Its translation: CASSHPDRINYGYTF.

This clone was detected only once. The rearrangement uses TRBV28 and TRBJ1-1; no reliable D call. The length of the CDR3 is 15 residues. Germline V gives CDR1 MDHEN, CDR2 SYDVKM. Between the trimmed V and J ends, which lost 1 base and 0 bases, there was a span of 9 bases. CDR3 residues: CASSLSQDMNTEAFF. The DNA for the CDR3 is TGTGCCAGCAGTTTATCCCAGGATATGAACACTGAAGCTTTCTTT.

This chain joins TRBV7-2 and TRBJ2-3; D may match TRBD1 or TRBD2 (5 bases each). This CDR3 comprises 19 residues. Germline values: CDR1 SGHTA, CDR2 FQGNSA. V was trimmed by 0 bases and J by 0 bases, leaving 19 bases between them. The CDR3 nucleotides read TGTGCCAGCAGCTTAGCGCATAGTAGACAGAGGACTAGCACAGATACGCAGTATTTT. The encoded protein is CASSLAHSRQRTSTDTQYF.

Concerning this clone itself: In the same sample, other DNA sequences code for this CDR3. The rearrangement links TRBV19 to TRBJ1-5; unclear D gene. Trimming pared 1 base from V and 7 bases from J, leaving 5 bases between. This CDR3 is built from 12 residues. The germline gives CDR1 LNHDA, CDR2 SQIVND (reference sequence). For the CDR3, the DNA is TGTGCCAGTAGTATAGTAGACCAGCCCCAGCATTTT. It codes for CASSIVDQPQHF.

J is TRBJ2-3 and V is TRBV19; no definite D call. V was clipped by 3 bases and J by 2 bases, with 12 bases between them. Germline V gene sequence: CDR1 LNHDA, CDR2 SQIVND (reference sequence). The CDR3 spans 15 residues. The CDR3 protein is CASSIKGSSTDTQYF. Written as DNA, the CDR3 is TGTGCCAGTAGTATTAAAGGGTCGTCCACAGATACGCAGTATTTT.

This clone was picked up one time. The V call is TRBV24-1, the J call TRBJ2-7; 7 bases match TRBD1. Germline-derived CDR1 and CDR2 are KGHDR and SFDVKD. CDR3 length: 11 residues. The ends lost 9 bases at V and 2 bases at J; junction bases unmatched: 0. This CDR3 is CATGTAYEQYF. CDR3 coding DNA: TGTGCCACCGGGACAGCCTACGAGCAGTACTTC.

This chain uses TRBV12-5 with TRBJ2-2; a possible D gene is TRBD2 (6 bases). This CDR3 comprises 13 residues. The V gene lost 3 bases and the J gene lost 6 bases, with 8 bases spanning the gap. Germline V CDR1 and CDR2: LGHNT, FRNRAP. In DNA form, the CDR3 reads TGTGCTAGTGGTTTTTCGGGGGCCGGGGAGCTGTTTTTT. Its translation: CASGFSGAGELFF.

V gene TRBV19 combines with J gene TRBJ2-1, with TRBD1 identical over 7 bases. Germline V gene data show CDR1 as LNHDA and CDR2 as SQIVND (reference sequence). This CDR3 comprises 14 residues. V trimming: 5 bases; J trimming: 7 bases; junction bases outside the gene matches: 8. The CDR3 region has the DNA TGTGCCAGTAGTGATACAGGGGTTCGGAATGAGCAGTTCTTC. Encoded protein: CASSDTGVRNEQFF. Combining the CDR3 with reference TRBV19 and TRBJ2-1 gives the whole variable domain DGGITQSPKYLFRKEGQNVTLSCEQNLNHDAMYWYRQDPGQGLRLIYYSQIVNDFQKGDIAEGYSVSREKKESFPLTVTSAQKNPTAFYLCASSDTGVRNEQFFGPGTRLTVL.

The gene calls are TRBV5-4 and TRBJ2-7; D is perhaps TRBD1 (7 bases). Per germline, CDR1 SGHNT and CDR2 YYREEE (reference sequence). Trimming left V 2 bases short and J 7 bases short, with 13 bases between. The CDR3 spans 13 residues. In DNA form, the CDR3 reads TGTGCCAGCAGCTTAGGCAGGGGGGTGGAGCAGTACTTC. It specifies CASSLGRGVEQYF.

This clone was detected only once. The V gene is TRBV5-1, the J gene TRBJ2-5; D not resolved. CDR3 length equals 14 residues. Deletions cut 2 bases from V and 1 base from J, with 9 bases between. CDR1 and CDR2 (germline): SGHRS, YFSETQ. The chain's CDR3 is CASSLGRIQETQYF. CDR3 in DNA: TGCGCCAGCAGCTTAGGACGAATCCAAGAGACCCAGTACTTC.

The chain uses TRBV6-5 and TRBJ2-1; the match to TRBD2 covers 11 bases. J was trimmed by 9 bases and V by 6 bases; bases with no gene match: 10. Per the germline V gene, CDR1 is MNHEY and CDR2 is SVGAGI. The CDR3 spans 15 residues. The CDR3 nucleotides read TGTGCCAGCAGACCCACTAGCGGGAGTGGGGGTGAGCAGTTCTTC. This sequence encodes CASRPTSGSGGEQFF.

The chain couples TRBV28 to TRBJ1-2; D ambiguous. The germline CDR1 and CDR2 sequences are MDHEN and SYDVKM. The germline V and J ends were trimmed by 10 bases and 2 bases, with 11 bases remaining between them. The CDR3 has 12 residues. The CDR3 DNA follows: TGTGCCATCTTACTGGGAAACTATGGCTACACCTTC. This encodes CAILLGNYGYTF.

The chain carries TRBV19 and TRBJ2-1; D possibly corresponds to TRBD2 (5 bases). Trimming pared 5 bases from V and 5 bases from J, leaving 10 bases between. Per germline, CDR1 LNHDA and CDR2 SQIVND (reference sequence). This CDR3 comprises 13 residues. Here the CDR3 reads CASSDTGDNEQFF. The CDR3, as DNA: TGTGCCAGTAGTGACACCGGGGACAATGAGCAGTTCTTC.

The chain joins TRBV5-4 to TRBJ2-3; 10 nucleotides agree with TRBD2. Germline assignment: CDR1 SGHNT and CDR2 YYREEE (reference sequence). Unmatched junction bases numbered 1, after V lost 0 bases and J lost 3 bases. The CDR3 covers 15 residues. For the CDR3, the DNA is TGTGCCAGCAGCTTGGTTAGCGGGAGGACAGATACGCAGTATTTT. Residues: CASSLVSGRTDTQYF.

V and J are TRBV2 and TRBJ2-5, with a possible D match to TRBD1 (6 bases). The CDR3 runs 13 residues. Germline lookup yields CDR1 SNHLY and CDR2 FYNNEI. The V end was cut by 2 bases, the J end by 5 bases, with 9 bases between. The CDR3 sequence is CASSENRVETQYF. CDR3 in DNA: TGTGCCAGCAGTGAAAACAGGGTGGAGACCCAGTACTTC. Based on the CDR3 plus reference TRBV2 and TRBJ2-5, the full variable domain is EPEVTQTPSHQVTQMGQEVILRCVPISNHLYFYWYRQILGQKVEFLVSFYNNEISEKSEIFDDQFSVERPDGSNFTLKIRSTKLEDSAMYFCASSENRVETQYFGPGTRLLVL.

The V gene is TRBV11-2, the J gene TRBJ2-5; no clear D gene. The V and J ends lost 1 base and 1 base respectively, with 10 bases between them. Germline V CDR1 and CDR2: SGHAT, FQNNGV. The CDR3 covers 15 residues. CDR3 DNA sequence: TGTGCCAGCAGCTTAGGGGATACGGGCCAAGAGACCCAGTACTTC. The encoded protein is CASSLGDTGQETQYF.

The J gene is TRBJ1-4, the V gene TRBV10-3; TRBD1 is a possible D gene (5 bases). CDR1 is ENHRY and CDR2 is SYGVKD in the germline V gene. Trimming stripped 6 bases from V and 6 bases from J, with 17 bases between. The CDR3 sequence is 15 residues long. CDR3: CAIRPGEARDEKLFF. CDR3 sequence (DNA): TGTGCCATCAGACCGGGGGAGGCGAGGGATGAAAAACTGTTTTTT.

The chain has TRBV3-1 (or the pseudogene TRBV3-2) and TRBJ1-6; 8 nucleotides match TRBD1. The V and J ends lost 1 base and 10 bases, in that order; junction bases with no gene match: 6. The CDR3 consists of 15 residues. Per germline, CDR1 LGHDT and CDR2 YNNKEL (reference sequence). CDR3 sequence (DNA): TGTGCCAGCAGCCAAGGCCAGGGGGCTTGGTCACCCCTCCACTTT. Amino acid sequence: CASSQGQGAWSPLHF.

The chain couples TRBV28 to TRBJ1-5; 9 bases line up with TRBD1. CDR3 length: 14 residues. Trimming took 4 bases from V and 6 from J; bases not matched to a gene: 4. Looked up from germline, CDR1 is MDHEN and CDR2 is SYDVKM. CDR3 sequence reads: CASSSGTGRQPQHF. DNA for the CDR3: TGTGCCAGCAGTTCCGGGACAGGGCGTCAGCCCCAGCATTTT.

The V call is TRBV6-5, the J call TRBJ2-1; a possible D gene is TRBD2 (6 bases). The germline V gene has CDR1 MNHEY and CDR2 SVGAGI. The V end was cut by 3 bases, the J end by 1 base, with 13 bases between. The CDR3 runs to 16 residues. The chain's CDR3 is CASSYGPRGSYNEQFF. The CDR3, as DNA: TGTGCCAGCAGTTATGGTCCGCGGGGATCCTACAATGAGCAGTTCTTC.

The CDR3 sequence: CASRPGQANQETQYF. In DNA form, the CDR3 reads TGTGCCAGCAGGCCGGGACAGGCAAACCAAGAGACCCAGTACTTC. V is TRBV28 and J is TRBJ2-5; 8 positions match TRBD1. The V and J ends lost 6 bases and 0 bases, in that order; junction bases with no gene match: 6. This CDR3 is built from 15 residues. Germline V gene sequence: CDR1 MDHEN, CDR2 SYDVKM. The complete variable domain, with remaining parts taken from reference TRBV28 and TRBJ2-5, reads DVKVTQSSRYLVKRTGEKVFLECVQDMDHENMFWYRQDPGLGLRLIYFSYDVKMKEKGDIPEGYSVSREKKERFSLILESASTNQTSMYLCASRPGQANQETQYFGPGTRLLVL.

This chain uses TRBV10-2 with TRBJ2-7, with no clear D. The CDR3 has 10 residues. Germline V CDR1 and CDR2: WSHSY, SAAADI. V shed 8 bases and J shed 3 bases, with 5 bases lying between them. The CDR3, as DNA: TGCGCCAGCGGTAACTACGAGCAGTACTTC. It is translated as CASGNYEQYF.

V is TRBV9 and J is TRBJ2-7; a weak D match, TRBD2 (5 bases). Per germline, CDR1 SGDLS and CDR2 YYNGEE. The CDR3 length is 14 residues. Trimming left V 0 bases short and J 5 bases short, with 12 bases between. CDR3 sequence: CASSVGRGWDEQYF. The CDR3 DNA reads TGTGCCAGCAGCGTAGGTCGGGGTTGGGACGAGCAGTACTTC.

The J gene is TRBJ2-5, the V gene TRBV19, with D perhaps TRBD2 (7 bases). The ends were cut back, 2 bases at V and 4 bases at J, with 14 bases in the middle. In germline, CDR1 is LNHDA, CDR2 SQIVND (reference sequence). The length of the CDR3 is 15 residues. The CDR3 nucleotides are TGTGCCAGTAGTATATCGGGGGGCAAGGTAGAGACCCAGTACTTC. Its protein is CASSISGGKVETQYF. The complete variable domain, with remaining parts taken from reference TRBV19 and TRBJ2-5, reads DGGITQSPKYLFRKEGQNVTLSCEQNLNHDAMYWYRQDPGQGLRLIYYSQIVNDFQKGDIAEGYSVSREKKESFPLTVTSAQKNPTAFYLCASSISGGKVETQYFGPGTRLLVL.

The V call is TRBV28, the J call TRBJ2-1; weak D call: TRBD1 (5 bases). The CDR3 loop spans 14 amino acids. Germline assignment: CDR1 MDHEN and CDR2 SYDVKM. V shed 4 bases and J shed 5 bases, with 12 bases lying between them. The CDR3 coding sequence is TGTGCCAGCAGTTATGCAGGGTCCAACAATGAGCAGTTCTTC. Its translation is CASSYAGSNNEQFF.

This clone was seen once. V is TRBV5-4 and J is TRBJ2-3; either TRBD1 or TRBD2 may supply D (5 bases each). There are 17 residues in the CDR3. CDR1 is SGHNT, CDR2 YYREEE, per germline (reference sequence). Trimming pared 0 bases from V and 2 bases from J, leaving 16 bases between. CDR3 in amino acids: CASSLAGTPKNTDTQYF. DNA of the CDR3: TGTGCCAGCAGCTTGGCCGGGACCCCAAAGAACACAGATACGCAGTATTTT. Full variable domain (rest looked up from reference TRBV5-4 and TRBJ2-3): ETGVTQSPTHLIKTRGQQVTLRCSSQSGHNTVSWYQQALGQGPQFIFQYYREEENGRGNFPPRFSGLQFPNYSSELNVNALELDDSALYLCASSLAGTPKNTDTQYFGPGTRLTVL.

The gene calls are TRBV19 and TRBJ2-7; 9 bases map to TRBD2. J lost 6 bases, V lost 3 bases, and 6 bases had no gene match. The CDR3 totals 14 residues. Germline CDR1 is LNHDA and CDR2 is SQIVND (reference sequence). The CDR3 DNA reads TGTGCCAGTAGTATCTTAGCGGGAGAGGGCGAGCAGTACTTC. Translation: CASSILAGEGEQYF.

The chain links TRBV5-4 to TRBJ1-6, with unresolved D. Germline V gives CDR1 SGHNT, CDR2 YYREEE (reference sequence). The CDR3 is 15 residues long. Trimming removed 1 base at V and 6 bases at J, with 11 bases between. This CDR3 is CASSLRGLFNSPLHF. In nucleotides, the CDR3 is TGTGCCAGCAGCTTGCGGGGTCTTTTTAATTCACCCCTCCACTTT. Drawing the rest from reference TRBV5-4 and TRBJ1-6, the complete variable domain is ETGVTQSPTHLIKTRGQQVTLRCSSQSGHNTVSWYQQALGQGPQFIFQYYREEENGRGNFPPRFSGLQFPNYSSELNVNALELDDSALYLCASSLRGLFNSPLHFGNGTRLTVT.